Listed below are T cell receptor beta chains from one sample, sequenced in a study of metastatic and nonmetastatic thyroid tumors. MiXCR was used by TCRdb to re-call the PCR reads. The sample has around 18,000 clones, roughly 36% seen once. The sequencing sample was made of tumor tissue. Every receptor here comes from a female donor with papillary thyroid cancer or a benign thyroid nodule (not recorded which). Some clones in this sample may be carry-over from other donors' samples. Both conserved end residues are part of each CDR3. The order of the fields is J gene, CDR3 length, V gene, CDR3 protein.

TRBJ1-2 15 TRBV6-1 CASSPLTQGYYGYTF
TRBJ2-2 16 TRBV14 CASSQETSSNTGELFF
TRBJ1-2 13 TRBV28 CASQYRNTYGYTF
TRBJ2-7 14 TRBV2 CASSEGTDSYEQYF
TRBJ2-3 15 TRBV5-1 CASSRGTGCTDTQYF
TRBJ2-7 14 TRBV6-1 CASRGGGYSYEQYF
TRBJ2-7 17 TRBV6-5 CASSYSMGTGTLSEQYF
TRBJ2-3 14 TRBV5-1 CASLRGGSTDTQYF
TRBJ1-6 20 TRBV28 CASRSPGGTETTSYNSPLHF
TRBJ1-5 15 TRBV4-1 CASSQDWTLGQPQHF
TRBJ1-1 17 TRBV6-1 CASSEQGRIYQNTEAFF
TRBJ2-3 15 TRBV11-2 CASSLDHGSTDTQYF
TRBJ2-7 15 TRBV6-1 CASSDRGGTNYEQYF
TRBJ2-5 14 TRBV29-1 CSVAPTGLRETQYF
TRBJ2-7 13 TRBV27 CASSQGDAYEQYF
TRBJ2-7 13 TRBV5-1 CASSLPASYEQYF
TRBJ2-7 14 TRBV20-1 CSAATGTGKAEQYF
TRBJ2-1 11 TRBV19 CASPGDNEEFF
TRBJ1-2 14 TRBV6-5 CASSLQGLNYGYTF
TRBJ2-7 16 TRBV6-1 CASSESGGGLRYEQYF
TRBJ2-3 14 TRBV7-6 CASIPTSAGWEQYF